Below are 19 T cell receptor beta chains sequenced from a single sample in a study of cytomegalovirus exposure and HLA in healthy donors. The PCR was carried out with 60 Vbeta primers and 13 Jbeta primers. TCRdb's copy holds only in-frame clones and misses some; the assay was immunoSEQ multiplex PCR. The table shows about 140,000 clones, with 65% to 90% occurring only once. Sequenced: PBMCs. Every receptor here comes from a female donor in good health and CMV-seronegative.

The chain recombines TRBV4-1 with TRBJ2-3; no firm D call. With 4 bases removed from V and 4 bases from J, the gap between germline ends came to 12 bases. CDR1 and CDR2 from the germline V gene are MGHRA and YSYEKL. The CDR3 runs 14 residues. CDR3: CASSRVVGPDTQYF. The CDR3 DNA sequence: TGCGCCAGCAGCCGTGTTGTGGGCCCAGATACGCAGTATTTT.

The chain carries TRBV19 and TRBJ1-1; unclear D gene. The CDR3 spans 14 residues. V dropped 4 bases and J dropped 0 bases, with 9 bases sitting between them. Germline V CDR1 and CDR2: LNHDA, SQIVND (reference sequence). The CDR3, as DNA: TGTGCCAGTAGTAGGGGAGAAATGAACACTGAAGCTTTCTTT. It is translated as CASSRGEMNTEAFF.

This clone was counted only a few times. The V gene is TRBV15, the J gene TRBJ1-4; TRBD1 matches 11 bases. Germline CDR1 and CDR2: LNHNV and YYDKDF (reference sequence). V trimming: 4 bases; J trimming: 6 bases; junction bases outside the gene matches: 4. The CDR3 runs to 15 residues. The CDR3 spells CATSTRDRGYEKLFF. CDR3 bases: TGTGCCACCAGCACCAGGGACAGGGGGTATGAAAAACTGTTTTTT.

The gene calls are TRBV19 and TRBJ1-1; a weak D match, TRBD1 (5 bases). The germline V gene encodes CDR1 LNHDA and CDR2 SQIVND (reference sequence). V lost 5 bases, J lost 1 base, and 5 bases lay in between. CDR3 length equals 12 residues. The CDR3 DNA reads TGTGCCAGTAGTGACAGGAACACTGAAGCTTTCTTT. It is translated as CASSDRNTEAFF.

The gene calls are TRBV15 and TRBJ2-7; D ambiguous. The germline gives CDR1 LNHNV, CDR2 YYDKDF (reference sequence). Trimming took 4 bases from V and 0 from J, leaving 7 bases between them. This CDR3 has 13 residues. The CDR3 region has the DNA TGTGCCACCAGCACCGGGTTCTCCTACGAGCAGTACTTC. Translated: CATSTGFSYEQYF.

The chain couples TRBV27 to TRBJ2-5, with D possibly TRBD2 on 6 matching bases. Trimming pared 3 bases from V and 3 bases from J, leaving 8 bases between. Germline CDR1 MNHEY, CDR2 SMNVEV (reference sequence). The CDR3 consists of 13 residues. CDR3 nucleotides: TGTGCCAGCAGTTTTCCGGGGGAAGAGACCCAGTACTTC. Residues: CASSFPGEETQYF.

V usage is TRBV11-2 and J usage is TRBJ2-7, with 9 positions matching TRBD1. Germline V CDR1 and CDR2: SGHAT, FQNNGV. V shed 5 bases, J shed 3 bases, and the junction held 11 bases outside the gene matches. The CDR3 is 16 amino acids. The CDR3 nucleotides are TGTGCCAGCAGCCTTGTCGGGGGGACAGGGATCTACGAGCAGTACTTC. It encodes CASSLVGGTGIYEQYF.

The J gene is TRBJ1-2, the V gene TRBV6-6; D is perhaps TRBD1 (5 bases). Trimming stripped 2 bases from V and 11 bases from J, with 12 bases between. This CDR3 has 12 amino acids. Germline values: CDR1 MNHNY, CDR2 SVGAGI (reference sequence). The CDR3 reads CASSYPPDSYTF. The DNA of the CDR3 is TGTGCCAGCAGTTACCCCCCTGACAGTTACACCTTC.

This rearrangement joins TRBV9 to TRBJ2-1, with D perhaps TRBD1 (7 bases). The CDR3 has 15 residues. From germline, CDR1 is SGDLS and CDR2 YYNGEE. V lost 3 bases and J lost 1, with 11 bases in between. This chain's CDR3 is CASSGGDSSYNEQFF. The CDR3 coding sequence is TGTGCCAGCAGCGGGGGGGACAGTTCCTACAATGAGCAGTTCTTC.

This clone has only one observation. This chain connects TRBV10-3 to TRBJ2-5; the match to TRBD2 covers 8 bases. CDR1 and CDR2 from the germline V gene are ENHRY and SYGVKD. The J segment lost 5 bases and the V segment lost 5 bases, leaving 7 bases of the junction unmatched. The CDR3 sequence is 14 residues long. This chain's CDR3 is CAISRAGEGETQYF. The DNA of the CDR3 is TGTGCCATCAGTCGAGCGGGAGAGGGTGAGACCCAGTACTTC.

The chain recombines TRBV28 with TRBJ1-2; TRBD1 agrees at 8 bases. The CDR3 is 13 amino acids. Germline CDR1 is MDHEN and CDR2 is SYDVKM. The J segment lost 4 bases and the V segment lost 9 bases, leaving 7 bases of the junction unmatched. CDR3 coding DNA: TGTGCCAGTAAGACAGGGGCTCCCTATGGCTACACCTTC. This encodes CASKTGAPYGYTF.

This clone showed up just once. The CDR3 sequence is CASRREIGELFF. CDR3 sequence (DNA): TGTGCCAGCAGGAGGGAGATCGGGGAGCTGTTTTTT. This rearrangement joins TRBV2 to TRBJ2-2; perhaps TRBD2 as D (5 bases). With 6 bases removed from V and 7 bases from J, the gap between germline ends came to 9 bases. CDR3 size: 12 residues. Germline lookup yields CDR1 SNHLY and CDR2 FYNNEI.

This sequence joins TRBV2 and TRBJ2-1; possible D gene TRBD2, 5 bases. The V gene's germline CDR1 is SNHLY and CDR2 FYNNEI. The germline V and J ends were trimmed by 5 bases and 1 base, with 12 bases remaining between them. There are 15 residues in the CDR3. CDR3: CASSPPSGSYNEQFF. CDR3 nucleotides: TGTGCCAGCAGTCCCCCGAGCGGTTCCTACAATGAGCAGTTCTTC.

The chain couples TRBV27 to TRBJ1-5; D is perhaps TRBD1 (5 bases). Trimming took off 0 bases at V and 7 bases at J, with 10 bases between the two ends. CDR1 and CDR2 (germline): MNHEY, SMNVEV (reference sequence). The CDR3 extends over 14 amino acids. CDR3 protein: CASSLSGAGQPQHF. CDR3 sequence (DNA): TGTGCCAGCAGTTTATCAGGGGCAGGACAGCCCCAGCATTTT.

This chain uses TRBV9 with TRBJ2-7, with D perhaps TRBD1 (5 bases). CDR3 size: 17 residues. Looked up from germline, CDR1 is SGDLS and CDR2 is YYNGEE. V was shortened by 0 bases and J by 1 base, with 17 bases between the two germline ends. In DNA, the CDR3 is TGTGCCAGCAGCGTAGGAGTTACGGCAGGGTCATCCTACGAGCAGTACTTC. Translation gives CASSVGVTAGSSYEQYF.

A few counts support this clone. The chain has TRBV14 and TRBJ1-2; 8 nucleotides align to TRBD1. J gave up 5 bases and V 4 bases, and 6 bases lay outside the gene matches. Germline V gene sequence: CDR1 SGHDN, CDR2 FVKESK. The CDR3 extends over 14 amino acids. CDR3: CASSPGTGPYGYTF. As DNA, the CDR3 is TGTGCCAGCAGCCCAGGGACAGGACCGTATGGCTACACCTTC. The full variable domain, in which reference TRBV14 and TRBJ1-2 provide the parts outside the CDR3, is EAGVTQFPSHSVIEKGQTVTLRCDPISGHDNLYWYRRVMGKEIKFLLHFVKESKQDESGMPNNRFLAERTGGTYSTLKVQPAELEDSGVYFCASSPGTGPYGYTFGSGTRLTVV.

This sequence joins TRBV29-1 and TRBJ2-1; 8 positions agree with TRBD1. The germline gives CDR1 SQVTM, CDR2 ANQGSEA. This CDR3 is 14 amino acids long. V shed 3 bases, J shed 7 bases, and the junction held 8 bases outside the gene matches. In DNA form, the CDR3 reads TGCAGCGTTGAGTCCAGGGGGCGAGGGAATGAGCAGTTCTTC. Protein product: CSVESRGRGNEQFF.

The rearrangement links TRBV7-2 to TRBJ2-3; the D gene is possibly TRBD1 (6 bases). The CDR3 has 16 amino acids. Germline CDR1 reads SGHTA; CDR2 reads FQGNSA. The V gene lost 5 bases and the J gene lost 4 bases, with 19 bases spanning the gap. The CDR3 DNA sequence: TGTGCCAGCAGCCCCTCTACGGCCCCAGGGGCAGATACGCAGTATTTT. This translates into CASSPSTAPGADTQYF.

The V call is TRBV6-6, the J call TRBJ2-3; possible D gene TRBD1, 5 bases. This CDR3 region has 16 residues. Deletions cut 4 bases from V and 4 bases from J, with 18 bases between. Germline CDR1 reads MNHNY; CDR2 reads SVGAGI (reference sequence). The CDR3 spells CASSFQGGLSADTQYF. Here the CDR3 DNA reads TGTGCCAGCAGTTTTCAGGGTGGTCTCAGCGCAGATACGCAGTATTTT.